A single sample is the source of the 16 T cell receptor beta chains below, sequenced in a study of OX40 agonist ivuxolimab in advanced cancers. The data were produced by immunoSEQ multiplex PCR, yet TCRdb's version contains in-frame clones alone and is incomplete. The data contain fewer than 30,000 clones, about 88% of them seen just once; the ten biggest clones take up about 19%. The starting material was CD4+ or CD8+ T cells sorted from blood, obtained in a trial of the OX40 agonist ivuxolimab. These TCRs come from an adult with an advanced solid tumor such as melanoma, head and neck, liver or kidney cancer.

The V and J genes are TRBV5-8 and TRBJ2-7; D unclear. V dropped 4 bases and J dropped 6 bases, with 5 bases sitting between them. The CDR3 is made up of 10 amino acids. Germline V gives CDR1 SGHTS, CDR2 YDEGEE. CDR3 sequence (DNA): TGTGCCAGCAGCGCCTCCGAGCAGTACTTC. This sequence encodes CASSASEQYF.

The chain joins TRBV10-1 to TRBJ2-2, with 9 bases that match TRBD2. The CDR3 has 18 residues. The V segment lost 4 bases and the J segment 2 bases; nucleotides outside the gene matches: 11. CDR1 WNHNN and CDR2 SYGVQD come from the germline V gene (reference sequence). DNA of the CDR3: TGCGCCAGCAGTGGGGGCTTGGCGGGAGGGCCCAACACCGGGGAGCTGTTTTTT. Protein: CASSGGLAGGPNTGELFF.

V usage is TRBV9 and J usage is TRBJ2-5; D perhaps matches TRBD2 (5 bases). This CDR3 comprises 15 residues. Trimming took off 3 bases at V and 5 bases at J, with 17 bases between the two ends. Germline V gene sequence: CDR1 SGDLS, CDR2 YYNGEE. The CDR3 nucleotides are TGTGCCAGCAGCGCACGGGTCCTTTCGGGGGAGACCCAGTACTTC. Its translation is CASSARVLSGETQYF.

This chain joins TRBV7-6 and TRBJ2-2; D possibly corresponds to TRBD2 (5 bases). This CDR3 is built from 14 residues. Germline V lookup: CDR1 SGHVS, CDR2 FNYEAQ. Trimming took 0 bases from V and 5 from J, leaving 7 bases between them. The CDR3 DNA reads as TGTGCCAGCAGCTTAGCGCGAGGGACCGGGGAGCTGTTTTTT. It translates to CASSLARGTGELFF.

The chain employs TRBV4-1 and TRBJ1-1; TRBD1 agrees at 8 bases. V was pared by 2 bases and J by 6 bases, with 11 bases of the junction left unmatched. From germline, CDR1 is MGHRA and CDR2 YSYEKL. CDR3 length: 16 residues. CDR3 sequence reads: CASSQTMTGVGAEAFF. CDR3 bases: TGCGCCAGCAGCCAAACTATGACAGGGGTGGGGGCTGAAGCTTTCTTT.

The chain links TRBV7-6 to TRBJ2-5; D is possibly TRBD1 (6 bases). The closer fit of TRBJ2-7 to the DNA end suggests the J call may be wrong. Germline V gene lookup returns CDR1 SGHVS and CDR2 FNYEAQ. The CDR3 is made up of 15 amino acids. For the CDR3, the DNA is TGTGCCAGCAGCAGATCGACAGGAATGCTCTACGAGCAGTACTTC. Translation: CASSRSTGMLYEQYF.

This clone is medium-sized. The V gene is TRBV19, the J gene TRBJ2-7; D call uncertain. Germline V CDR1 and CDR2: LNHDA, SQIVND (reference sequence). CDR3 length: 15 residues. Trimming shortened V by 0 bases and J by 1 base, and 10 bases separated the two germline ends. The chain's CDR3 is CASSIDRSGSYEQYF. The DNA for the CDR3 is TGTGCCAGTAGTATAGATCGATCCGGATCCTACGAGCAGTACTTC.

This chain connects TRBV11-3 to TRBJ2-3, with 12 bases lining up with TRBD1. V lost 5 bases, J lost 6 bases, and 12 bases stayed unmatched. Looked up from germline, CDR1 is SGHNT and CDR2 is YENEEA. The CDR3 length is 17 residues. CDR3 loop: CASSGEIGTGGPDTQYF. The CDR3 DNA sequence: TGTGCCAGCAGCGGAGAAATAGGGACAGGGGGCCCCGATACGCAGTATTTT.

V and J are TRBV27 and TRBJ2-7; 9 bases map to TRBD1. The CDR3 is 14 amino acids. Germline lookup yields CDR1 MNHEY and CDR2 SMNVEV (reference sequence). Trimming removed 4 bases from V and 3 bases from J; junction bases left unmatched: 4. This chain's CDR3 is CASSYGTGFYEQYF. The CDR3 DNA is TGTGCCAGCAGTTATGGGACAGGGTTCTACGAGCAGTACTTC.

This chain connects TRBV6-5 to TRBJ1-2; D may be TRBD1 (5 bases). The CDR3 length is 14 residues. Germline V lookup: CDR1 MNHEY, CDR2 SVGAGI. Trimming took 0 bases from V and 2 from J, leaving 7 bases between them. The CDR3 DNA follows: TGTGCCAGCAGTTACTCTGGGGGAAACTATGGCTACACCTTC. Translated: CASSYSGGNYGYTF.

This chain connects TRBV7-9 to TRBJ2-7; 7 bases align to TRBD1. The V and J ends lost 4 bases and 2 bases, in that order; junction bases with no gene match: 5. The CDR3 covers 14 residues. In germline, CDR1 is SEHNR, CDR2 FQNEAQ (reference sequence). The CDR3 sequence: CASSSGDSPYEQYF. The DNA of the CDR3 is TGTGCCAGCAGCTCCGGGGACAGTCCCTACGAGCAGTACTTC.

The chain recombines TRBV27 with TRBJ2-1, with D perhaps TRBD1 (5 bases). The CDR3 has 12 residues. CDR1 and CDR2 (germline): MNHEY, SMNVEV (reference sequence). Trimming took off 5 bases at V and 10 bases at J, with 12 bases between the two ends. The CDR3 sequence is CASSSRVDEQFF. Written as DNA, the CDR3 is TGTGCCAGCAGTAGCAGGGTGGACGAGCAGTTCTTC.

This rearrangement joins TRBV6-6 to TRBJ2-2; D gene uncertain. Germline loops: CDR1 MNHNY, CDR2 SVGAGI (reference sequence). V was cut by 1 base and J by 7 bases, with 16 bases left in between. CDR3 length: 16 residues. CDR3 bases: TGTGCCAGCAGTTACTTTCCGTCAACCGGCGGCGGGGAGCTGTTTTTT. The encoded protein is CASSYFPSTGGGELFF.

V and J are TRBV19 and TRBJ1-2; 8 bases line up with TRBD1. This CDR3 region has 15 residues. The trim removed 5 bases at V and 1 base at J, leaving 6 bases unmatched. Germline CDR1 reads LNHDA; CDR2 reads SQIVND (reference sequence). In nucleotides, the CDR3 is TGTGCCAGTAGTTCTTACAGGGGGGGTAACTATGGCTACACCTTC. It encodes CASSSYRGGNYGYTF.

The V call is TRBV27, the J call TRBJ2-7, with TRBD2 matching 11 bases. CDR3 size: 17 residues. J was trimmed by 7 bases and V by 7 bases; bases with no gene match: 18. In germline, CDR1 is MNHEY, CDR2 SMNVEV (reference sequence). The CDR3: CASTPGTSGAPREEQYF. DNA of the CDR3: TGTGCCAGCACCCCTGGGACTAGCGGAGCCCCCCGTGAAGAGCAGTACTTC.

The sample holds a few counts of this clone. J is TRBJ1-4 and V is TRBV19; D is ambiguous. The CDR3 loop spans 14 amino acids. CDR1 and CDR2 from the germline V gene are LNHDA and SQIVND (reference sequence). V was cut by 3 bases and J by 1 base, with 6 bases left in between. The DNA of the CDR3 is TGTGCCAGTAGTATTTCGGTAACTAATGAAAAACTGTTTTTT. Translating gives CASSISVTNEKLFF.